Presented here are 4 T cell receptor beta chains from one specimen sequenced in a study of a mutant IDH1 vaccine in newly diagnosed glioma. Time point noted: week 35, safety follow-up. What each vaccine dose contained was 300 ug of mutant IDH1 20-mer peptide, accompanied by topical imiquimod. These receptors have no identified antigens. Clones were read by immunoSEQ multiplex PCR, and TCRdb kept only the in-frame ones, dropping some. The data hold 43,000 or so clones, with over 80% observed a single time. The sample in question was PBMCs, obtained from a glioma patient whose treatment included an IDH1 peptide vaccine. These receptors were collected from a man aged 50-59 years with glioma.

The chain has TRBV15 and TRBJ2-1; 9 nucleotides line up with TRBD2. V was clipped by 0 bases and J by 7 bases; unmatched bases: 1. The germline V gene has CDR1 LNHNV and CDR2 YYDKDF (reference sequence). The CDR3 is 14 residues long. The CDR3 sequence is CATSRDLAGNEQFF. The CDR3 DNA reads as TGTGCCACCAGCAGAGATCTAGCGGGAAATGAGCAGTTCTTC.

The V and J genes are TRBV4-1 and TRBJ1-1; no reliable D call. V lost 6 bases and J lost 1, with 18 bases in between. There are 16 residues in the CDR3. Per the germline V gene, CDR1 is MGHRA and CDR2 is YSYEKL. The CDR3, as DNA: TGCGCCAGCAGGCTGGGGAGGCAGGCCCGGAACACTGAAGCTTTCTTT. It codes for CASRLGRQARNTEAFF.

The rearrangement uses TRBV27 and TRBJ1-5; no clear D gene. The CDR3 sequence is 15 residues long. CDR1 is MNHEY, CDR2 SMNVEV, per germline (reference sequence). Trimming stripped 3 bases from V and 1 base from J, with 10 bases between. The CDR3 DNA is TGTGCCAGCAGTTTGATTTCCGGGAGCAATCAGCCCCAGCATTTT. Translated: CASSLISGSNQPQHF.

The chain has TRBV5-6 and TRBJ1-2; a weak D match, TRBD1 (6 bases). CDR1 SGHDT and CDR2 YYEEEE come from the germline V gene. Trimming stripped 7 bases from V and 6 bases from J, with 16 bases between. The length of the CDR3 is 13 residues. CDR3 sequence reads: CASEGWGADGYTF. CDR3 DNA sequence: TGTGCCAGCGAGGGGTGGGGGGCTGATGGCTACACCTTC.